This T cell receptor (beta chain) was captured by sequencing in a study of cytomegalovirus exposure and HLA in healthy donors. PCR involved 60 Vbeta and 13 Jbeta primers. Here immunoSEQ multiplex PCR was the method, and the copy in TCRdb shows in-frame clones only, minus some. The data hold roughly 100,000 clones, with more than 65% observed a single time. This CDR3 is 20 amino acids long. J gave up 0 bases and V 4 bases, and 14 bases lay outside the gene matches. From germline, CDR1 is SGHDN and CDR2 FVKESK. The chain has TRBV14 and TRBJ2-6, with 8 bases identical to TRBD2. Sequencing used PBMCs. The sequence came from a woman younger than 35 in good health and CMV-seropositive. The CDR3: CASSRMRVVGTSSGANVLTF. In nucleotides, the CDR3 is TGTGCCAGCAGCCGGATGCGAGTAGTCGGGACTAGCTCTGGGGCCAACGTCCTGACTTTC. Full variable domain (missing parts from reference TRBV14 and TRBJ2-6): EAGVTQFPSHSVIEKGQTVTLRCDPISGHDNLYWYRRVMGKEIKFLLHFVKESKQDESGMPNNRFLAERTGGTYSTLKVQPAELEDSGVYFCASSRMRVVGTSSGANVLTFGAGSRLTVL.